The sequence of this T cell receptor beta chain was determined in a study of OX40 agonist ivuxolimab in advanced cancers. Overall study: Age averaged 60 years (range about 20 to 80), and 82.7% were male. General study points: CD4+ and CD8+ blood T cells expanded clonally by week 6 at 0.1 to 3.0 mg/kg. In CD8+ T cells, expanded clones were on average more numerous than in CD4+.

This CDR3 is built from 12 residues. V shed 2 bases and J shed 5 bases, with 7 bases lying between them. In germline, CDR1 is SEHNR, CDR2 FQNEAQ (reference sequence). Generated by immunoSEQ multiplex PCR, the TCRdb table keeps only in-frame clones and is missing some. The sample has about 53,000 clones; more than 70% are singletons. To note about this clone: Its antigen remains unidentified.

Autoimmune disease history or systemic immunosuppression barred patients. This chain joins TRBV7-9 and TRBJ2-7; D uncertain. The sample was CD4+ or CD8+ T cells sorted from blood, taken in a trial of the OX40 agonist ivuxolimab. This TCR came from an adult with an advanced solid tumor such as melanoma, head and neck, liver or kidney cancer. This chain's CDR3 is CASSLSVNEQYF. CDR3 coding DNA: TGTGCCAGCAGCTTATCCGTCAACGAGCAGTACTTC. The full variable domain, completed using reference TRBV7-9 and TRBJ2-7, is DTGVSQNPRHKITKRGQNVTFRCDPISEHNRLYWYRQTLGQGPEFLTYFQNEAQLEKSRLLSDRFSAERPKGSFSTLEIQRTEQGDSAMYLCASSLSVNEQYFGPGTRLTVT.